These 20 T cell receptor beta chains originate from one sample sequenced in a study of blood T cell repertoires in COVID-19. This table comes from immunoSEQ multiplex PCR, and its TCRdb copy is limited to in-frame clones, with some not included. Here the sample spans around 180,000 clones, 80% to 90% being singletons. Sequenced input: peripheral blood. The source is a human donor with active or convalescent COVID-19. The donor label of this sample is uncertain.

The chain carries TRBV7-2 and TRBJ1-6, with a tentative D call TRBD1 (5 bases). Germline CDR1 reads SGHTA; CDR2 reads FQGNSA. Between the trimmed V and J ends, which lost 2 bases and 7 bases, there was a span of 12 bases. This CDR3 contains 15 residues. The CDR3 here is CASSLQGRTNSPLHF. DNA of the CDR3: TGTGCCAGCAGCTTACAGGGCAGGACGAATTCACCCCTCCACTTT.

V and J are TRBV6-4 and TRBJ1-2; perhaps TRBD1 as D (5 bases). In germline, CDR1 is MRHNA, CDR2 SNTAGT. The CDR3 is 13 residues long. V lost 6 bases and J lost 7, with 15 bases in between. This chain's CDR3 is CASRGTGGGGYTF. CDR3 nucleotide sequence: TGTGCCAGCAGGGGCACGGGGGGAGGTGGCTACACCTTC.

The chain couples TRBV29-1 to TRBJ2-1, with 11 bases aligning to TRBD2. V shed 1 base and J 15 bases; nucleotides not matched to a gene: 8. CDR1 and CDR2 from the germline V gene are SQVTM and ANQGSEA. The CDR3 extends over 13 amino acids. CDR3 in amino acids: CSVEGLAGTRLFF. CDR3 bases: TGCAGCGTTGAAGGACTAGCGGGAACAAGACTGTTCTTC.

The genes are TRBV12-3 or TRBV12-4 and TRBJ1-6, with a weak D call TRBD1 (6 bases). The CDR3 loop spans 13 amino acids. Trimming pared 6 bases from V and 7 bases from J, leaving 10 bases between. The CDR3, as DNA: TGTGCCAGCAGATCTCAGGGGAATTCACCCCTCCACTTT. Protein sequence: CASRSQGNSPLHF.

The chain is built from TRBV2 and TRBJ2-7, with 8 nucleotides matching TRBD1. The CDR3 runs to 14 residues. Germline CDR1 reads SNHLY; CDR2 reads FYNNEI. After removal of 6 bases from V and 3 bases from J, the junction contained 7 bases not matched to a gene. CDR3 in DNA: TGTGCCAGCAGAGCCGGGACAGGCGGCTACGAGCAGTACTTC. It codes for CASRAGTGGYEQYF.

This chain joins TRBV7-3 and TRBJ2-5, with D uncertain. With 3 bases removed from V and 4 bases from J, the gap between germline ends came to 9 bases. Germline V gene sequence: CDR1 SGHTA, CDR2 FQGTGA. This CDR3 is 13 amino acids long. The CDR3 DNA is TGTGCCAGCAGCTTCTTCTTCGGAGAGACCCAGTACTTC. This sequence encodes CASSFFFGETQYF.

Concerning this clone: Other DNA sequences in this sample translate to the same CDR3. The rearrangement links TRBV20-1 to TRBJ2-3; TRBD2 might be the D (6 bases). Germline V gene sequence: CDR1 DFQATT, CDR2 SNEGSKA (reference sequence). CDR3 length: 11 residues. V gave up 3 bases and J gave up 9 bases, with 10 bases separating them. This chain's CDR3 is CSASSGDTQYF. The CDR3 DNA is TGCAGTGCTAGTAGCGGTGACACGCAGTATTTT.

Only one count was recorded for this clone. The rearrangement joins TRBV11-2 to TRBJ2-5, with 7 positions matching TRBD2. V shed 1 base and J 5 bases; nucleotides not matched to a gene: 16. The CDR3 runs 18 residues. The germline V gene has CDR1 SGHAT and CDR2 FQNNGV. In DNA, the CDR3 is TGTGCCAGCAGCTTAGGAGGCGTCGGGAGGACCCCAGGGGAGACCCAGTACTTC. It codes for CASSLGGVGRTPGETQYF. The full variable domain, in which reference TRBV11-2 and TRBJ2-5 provide the parts outside the CDR3, is EAGVAQSPRYKIIEKRQSVAFWCNPISGHATLYWYQQILGQGPKLLIQFQNNGVVDDSQLPKDRFSAERLKGVDSTLKIQPAKLEDSAVYLCASSLGGVGRTPGETQYFGPGTRLLVL.

The rearrangement joins TRBV5-1 to TRBJ2-5; 7 bases match TRBD2. The length of the CDR3 is 15 residues. Germline assignment: CDR1 SGHRS and CDR2 YFSETQ. After removal of 5 bases from V and 1 base from J, the junction contained 8 bases not matched to a gene. CDR3 sequence reads: CASRPTGTIQETQYF. The CDR3 DNA is TGCGCCAGCAGACCGACGGGGACTATCCAAGAGACCCAGTACTTC.

The rearrangement uses TRBV28 and TRBJ1-5; a possible D gene is TRBD1 (5 bases). Trimming stripped 3 bases from V and 0 bases from J, with 15 bases between. There are 17 residues in the CDR3. Germline assignment: CDR1 MDHEN and CDR2 SYDVKM. As DNA, the CDR3 is TGTGCCAGCAGTTTTTATAGGACACTGTATAGCAATCAGCCCCAGCATTTT. Translated: CASSFYRTLYSNQPQHF.

This sequence joins TRBV6-1 and TRBJ1-2; a possible D gene is TRBD1 (6 bases). Per the germline V gene, CDR1 is MNHNS and CDR2 is SASEGT. V lost 3 bases, J lost 8 bases, and 13 bases lay in between. The CDR3 runs to 13 residues. CDR3 in DNA: TGTGCCAGCAGTGACGAGGGGGTCTGGGGCTACACCTTC. It specifies CASSDEGVWGYTF.

The CDR3 is CASSSGGAQETQYF. The CDR3 DNA reads TGTGCCAGCAGCTCCGGGGGGGCGCAAGAGACCCAGTACTTC. The chain links TRBV7-2 to TRBJ2-5, with TRBD2 matching 8 bases. V shed 4 bases, J shed 2 bases, and the junction held 3 bases outside the gene matches. This CDR3 is 14 amino acids long. Germline loops: CDR1 SGHTA, CDR2 FQGNSA.

The J gene is TRBJ2-5, the V gene TRBV4-1; D possibly corresponds to TRBD2 (6 bases). CDR1 and CDR2 (germline): MGHRA, YSYEKL. The length of the CDR3 is 15 residues. V dropped 4 bases and J dropped 1 base, with 13 bases sitting between them. As DNA, the CDR3 is TGCGCCAGCAGCCGAGAATGGACTACCCAAGAGACCCAGTACTTC. Its translation is CASSREWTTQETQYF.

This clone was counted a single time. V is TRBV4-3 and J is TRBJ2-3; 9 bases are a match to TRBD2. The V gene's germline CDR1 is LGHNA and CDR2 YSLEER. The CDR3 is 16 residues long. After removal of 0 bases from V and 8 bases from J, the junction contained 9 bases not matched to a gene. CDR3: CASSQEMAGGLGTQYF. CDR3 in DNA: TGCGCCAGCAGCCAAGAAATGGCGGGGGGGCTAGGTACGCAGTATTTT.

The chain joins TRBV24-1 to TRBJ2-1; 8 bases map to TRBD2. The CDR3 runs 16 residues. V gave up 3 bases and J gave up 0 bases; unmatched junction bases: 3. The germline V gene encodes CDR1 KGHDR and CDR2 SFDVKD. In DNA form, the CDR3 reads TGTGCCACCAGTGATCCTAGCGGGCGCTCCTACAATGAGCAGTTCTTC. It yields the protein CATSDPSGRSYNEQFF.

The J gene is TRBJ2-2, the V gene TRBV6-5, with a tentative D call TRBD2 (5 bases). The CDR3 spans 12 residues. Trimming shortened V by 11 bases and J by 6 bases, and 13 bases separated the two germline ends. Germline CDR1 reads MNHEY; CDR2 reads SVGAGI. The DNA of the CDR3 is TGTGCCGCCACGACGAGGGCCGGGGAGCTGTTTTTT. This gives the protein CAATTRAGELFF.

The chain has TRBV4-1 and TRBJ2-7, with 14 bases lining up with TRBD2. The length of the CDR3 is 15 residues. V lost 4 bases to trimming and J lost 7 bases; unmatched junction nucleotides: 6. The germline gives CDR1 MGHRA, CDR2 YSYEKL. For the CDR3, the DNA is TGCGCCAGCAGCCCAATGGGACTAGCGGGAGATGAGCAGTACTTC. It is translated as CASSPMGLAGDEQYF.

V gene TRBV2 combines with J gene TRBJ2-3; D not resolved. With 8 bases removed from V and 4 bases from J, the gap between germline ends came to 13 bases. CDR3 length: 13 amino acids. CDR1 and CDR2 (germline): SNHLY, FYNNEI. For the CDR3, the DNA is TGTGCCAGCTTAAGTGGCCCCGCAGATACGCAGTATTTT. This gives the protein CASLSGPADTQYF.

The chain joins TRBV10-3 to TRBJ2-7; TRBD2 aligns across 13 bases. This CDR3 region has 17 residues. Germline lookup yields CDR1 ENHRY and CDR2 SYGVKD. Trimming cost V 2 bases and J 5 bases; bases outside gene matches: 9. This CDR3 is CAISETQLAGGPHEQYF. The CDR3 DNA reads TGTGCCATCAGTGAGACCCAACTAGCGGGAGGGCCCCACGAGCAGTACTTC.

This chain connects TRBV5-1 to TRBJ2-7; 8 nucleotides line up with TRBD1. Germline V gene lookup returns CDR1 SGHRS and CDR2 YFSETQ. There are 13 residues in the CDR3. V lost 3 bases, J lost 3 bases, and 2 bases stayed unmatched. The CDR3 DNA follows: TGCGCCAGCAGCTCGGGACAGGTCTACGAGCAGTACTTC. Encoded protein: CASSSGQVYEQYF.